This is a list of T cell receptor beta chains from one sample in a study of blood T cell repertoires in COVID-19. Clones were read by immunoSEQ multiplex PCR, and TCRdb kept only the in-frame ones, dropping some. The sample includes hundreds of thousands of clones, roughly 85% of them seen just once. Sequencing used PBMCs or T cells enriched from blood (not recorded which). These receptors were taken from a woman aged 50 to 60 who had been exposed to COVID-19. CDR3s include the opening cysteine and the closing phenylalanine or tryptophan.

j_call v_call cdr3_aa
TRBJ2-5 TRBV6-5 CASSIDRGRGTQYF
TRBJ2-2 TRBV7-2 CASNNWVGGSGTGELFF
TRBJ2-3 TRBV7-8 CASSLTGSPLVAYF
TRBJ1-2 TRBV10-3 CAIKAADGANYGYTF
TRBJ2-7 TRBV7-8 CASRPLAAGDEQYF
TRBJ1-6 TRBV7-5 CARFADRQSLMSSYNSPLHF
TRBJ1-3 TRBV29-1 CSVTWRPGNTIYF
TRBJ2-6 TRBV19 CASSPIKTGTGGSGANVLTF
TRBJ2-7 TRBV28 CASSLTGQGDKQYF
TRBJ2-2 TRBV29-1 CSVAVFNTGELFF
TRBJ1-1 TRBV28 CASTDSIPEAFF
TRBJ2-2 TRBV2 CASSETRPGPGELFF
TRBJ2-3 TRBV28 CASRAGGTDTQYF
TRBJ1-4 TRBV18 CASSPLDRINEKLFF
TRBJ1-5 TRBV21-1 CASTPGTGDQPQHF
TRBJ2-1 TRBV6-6 CASTPGAHGDEQFF
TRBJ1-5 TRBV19 CASERTALNYQPQHF
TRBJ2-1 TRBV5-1 CASSPLTGAGEQFF
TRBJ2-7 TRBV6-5 CASSYSSSYEQYF
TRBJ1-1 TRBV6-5 CASSSRGQGLGEAFF
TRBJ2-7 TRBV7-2 CASSPSGGPYEQYF
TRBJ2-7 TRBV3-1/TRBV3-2 CASSRNRVTSYEQYF
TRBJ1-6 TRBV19 CASMDRTYNSPLHF
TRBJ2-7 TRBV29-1 CSAIGPSYEQYF
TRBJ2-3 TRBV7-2 CASSLRSERILAGTDTQYF
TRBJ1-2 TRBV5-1 CASSLDGTGVGYTF
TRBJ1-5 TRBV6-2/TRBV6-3 CASSDTGWGQPQHF
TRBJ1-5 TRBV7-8 CASSLRDRGYQPQHF
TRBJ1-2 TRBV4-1 CASSQDAASRGTPYGYTF
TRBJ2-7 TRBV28 CASSSSPGTDAYEQYF
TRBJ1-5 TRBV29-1 CSVGQGAGQPQHF
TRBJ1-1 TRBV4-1 CASSQEETLSNMNTEAFF
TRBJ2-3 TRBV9 CASSGGLAARTDTQYF
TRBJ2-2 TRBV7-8 CASSLMPGMNTGELFF
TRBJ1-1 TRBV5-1 CASSRGWADTEAFF
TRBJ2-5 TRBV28 CASSLPGLAGMETQYF
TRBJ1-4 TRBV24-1 CATSEAGTGFFF
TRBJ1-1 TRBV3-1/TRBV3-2 CASRPPGQGQAFF
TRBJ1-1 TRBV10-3 CAITEAGPNTEAFF
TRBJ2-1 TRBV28 CASSSRAGGINEQFF
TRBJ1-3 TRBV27 CASSSHGTAKGNTIYF
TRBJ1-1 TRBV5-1 CASSPRTGETEAFF
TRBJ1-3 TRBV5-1 CASSLRTGPGSGNTIYF
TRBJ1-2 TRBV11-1 CASSFGGNYGYTF
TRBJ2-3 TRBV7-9 CASSLALGTSETDTQYF
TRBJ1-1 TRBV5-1 CASSLARGLNTEAFF
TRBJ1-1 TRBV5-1 CASSWVGTGEYGATEAFF
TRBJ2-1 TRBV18 CASSPGTGFRNEQFF
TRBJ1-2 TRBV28 CASSPPGWNYGYTF
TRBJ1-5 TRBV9 CARTGEQPQHF
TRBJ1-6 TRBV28 CASSYRAPNSPLHF
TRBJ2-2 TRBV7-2 CASTLSGGDTGELFF
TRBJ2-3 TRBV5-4 CASSFPSGGAVDTQYF
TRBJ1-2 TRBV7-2 CASSFKVTVPNYGYTF
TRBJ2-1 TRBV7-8 CASSFQKGEGTGEVNEQFF